Following are 9 T cell receptor beta chains from one sample sequenced in a study of regulatory and conventional T cells in RAG deficiency. TCRdb's table, derived via immunoSEQ multiplex PCR, lists solely in-frame clones and lacks some. The table has several hundred clones, roughly four fifths seen once. Genomic DNA came from blood regulatory T cells gated CD4+ CD25-high CD127-low. Sequenced sample: Tregs sorted from blood. All receptors derive from a human donor with RAG deficiency presenting as severe combined immunodeficiency.

This chain joins TRBV2 and TRBJ1-5, with no clear D. Per germline, CDR1 SNHLY and CDR2 FYNNEI. The CDR3 spans 14 residues. V dropped 3 bases and J dropped 3 bases, with 9 bases sitting between them. In DNA, the CDR3 is TGTGCCAGCAGTGAGGGGAGGGTCAATCAGCCCCAGCATTTT. It encodes CASSEGRVNQPQHF.

The V and J genes are TRBV6-5 and TRBJ2-7, with unresolved D. Trimming stripped 5 bases from V and 0 bases from J, with 5 bases between. There are 12 residues in the CDR3. CDR1 is MNHEY, CDR2 SVGAGI, per germline. CDR3 bases: TGTGCCAGCAGTCCCCGCTCCTACGAGCAGTACTTC. The encoded protein is CASSPRSYEQYF.

V gene TRBV6-5 combines with J gene TRBJ1-1; D ambiguous. Germline V lookup: CDR1 MNHEY, CDR2 SVGAGI. Trimming stripped 7 bases from V and 5 bases from J, with 11 bases between. The CDR3 consists of 12 residues. The CDR3 region is CASIGVWTEAFF. The DNA for the CDR3 is TGTGCCAGCATCGGGGTGTGGACTGAAGCTTTCTTT.

As DNA, the CDR3 is TGTGCCAGCACGGTGGGGGGCCTGAGCTCCTACGAGCAGTACTTC. This gives the protein CASTVGGLSSYEQYF. The chain has TRBV6-5 and TRBJ2-7, with D perhaps assigned TRBD1 or TRBD2 (6 bases each). Per the germline V gene, CDR1 is MNHEY and CDR2 is SVGAGI. The CDR3 totals 15 residues. V was cut by 7 bases and J by 0 bases, with 16 bases left in between.

V is TRBV13 and J is TRBJ2-6, with D unclear. This CDR3 comprises 18 residues. Trimming shortened V by 6 bases and J by 5 bases, and 23 bases separated the two germline ends. Germline V gives CDR1 PRHDT, CDR2 FYEKMQ (reference sequence). This chain's CDR3 is CASRRSELRQSRANVLTF. The DNA of the CDR3 is TGTGCCAGCAGGAGATCCGAGCTGAGACAAAGTCGGGCCAACGTCCTGACTTTC.

This clone has a handful of counts. The rearrangement links TRBV19 to TRBJ2-3; possibly TRBD1 for D (6 bases). The ends were cut back, 5 bases at V and 0 bases at J, with 18 bases in the middle. Germline lookup yields CDR1 LNHDA and CDR2 SQIVND (reference sequence). The CDR3 has 17 residues. CDR3 coding DNA: TGTGCCAGTAGTTCACTCTCCCTGGGGGCAAGCACAGATACGCAGTATTTT. This gives the protein CASSSLSLGASTDTQYF.

This clone was found a few times. The chain carries TRBV11-2 and TRBJ2-1, with TRBD2 identical over 11 bases. The J segment lost 2 bases and the V segment lost 5 bases, leaving 2 bases of the junction unmatched. The V gene's germline CDR1 is SGHAT and CDR2 FQNNGV. This CDR3 has 15 residues. The CDR3 bases are TGTGCCAGCAGCCCGGGACTAGCGGCCTACAATGAGCAGTTCTTC. Translated: CASSPGLAAYNEQFF. Supplemented by reference TRBV11-2 and TRBJ2-1, the full variable domain reads EAGVAQSPRYKIIEKRQSVAFWCNPISGHATLYWYQQILGQGPKLLIQFQNNGVVDDSQLPKDRFSAERLKGVDSTLKIQPAKLEDSAVYLCASSPGLAAYNEQFFGPGTRLTVL.

This sequence joins TRBV2 and TRBJ1-1; the D gene is possibly TRBD1 (6 bases). There are 13 residues in the CDR3. Germline assignment: CDR1 SNHLY and CDR2 FYNNEI. Trimming cost V 6 bases and J 0 bases, with 8 bases left between them. In DNA, the CDR3 is TGTGCCAGCAGAGGACAGATGAACACTGAAGCTTTCTTT. Residues: CASRGQMNTEAFF. The complete variable domain, with remaining parts taken from reference TRBV2 and TRBJ1-1, reads EPEVTQTPSHQVTQMGQEVILRCVPISNHLYFYWYRQILGQKVEFLVSFYNNEISEKSEIFDDQFSVERPDGSNFTLKIRSTKLEDSAMYFCASRGQMNTEAFFGQGTRLTVV.

V is TRBV5-1 and J is TRBJ2-7; D uncertain. Per the germline V gene, CDR1 is SGHRS and CDR2 is YFSETQ. V lost 0 bases to trimming and J lost 0 bases, with 10 bases between them. The CDR3 length is 15 residues. CDR3 in DNA: TGCGCCAGCAGCTTGGAGCGCGGACGCTCCTACGAGCAGTACTTC. It is translated as CASSLERGRSYEQYF.